The 21 T cell receptor beta chains given below trace back to one sample, sequenced in a study of T-cell reconstitution after alpha-beta-depleted transplantation in children. The TCRbeta library was prepared with unique molecular identifiers. TCRdb reanalysed the PCR reads using MiXCR and keeps one entry per CDR3 protein. The table lists some 640,000 distinct CDR3 sequences, 16% of them singletons. The starting material was PBMCs from the stem cell graft donor, obtained from the stem cell graft. The source of these receptors is a human donor who donated a stem cell graft to a child with acute myeloid leukemia.

This clonotype turned up a few times. The chain links TRBV7-2 to TRBJ2-3; possibly TRBD2 for D (5 bases). This CDR3 spans 16 amino acids. Germline V gene data show CDR1 as SGHTA and CDR2 as FQGNSA. V was shortened by 2 bases and J by 4 bases, with 16 bases between the two germline ends. The CDR3 reads CASSLFRGPDADTQYF. In nucleotides, the CDR3 is TGTGCCAGCAGCTTATTCCGAGGGCCCGACGCAGATACGCAGTATTTT.

This clonotype has a count of ten or more. The gene calls are TRBV5-6 and TRBJ2-5; D gene uncertain. The germline gives CDR1 SGHDT, CDR2 YYEEEE. V shed 3 bases and J shed 2 bases, with 17 bases lying between them. The CDR3 covers 16 residues. This chain's CDR3 is CASSYLRKGGQETQYF. The CDR3 nucleotides are TGTGCCAGCAGCTATTTAAGAAAGGGTGGGCAAGAGACCCAGTACTTC.

This clonotype was seen a handful of times. The genes are TRBV5-1 and TRBJ2-1, with D perhaps matching TRBD1 or TRBD2 (5 bases each). Trimming left V 4 bases short and J 5 bases short, with 19 bases between. There are 16 residues in the CDR3. In germline, CDR1 is SGHRS, CDR2 YFSETQ. The CDR3 DNA reads as TGCGCCAGCAGCGTCGGTGCTGGGTGGGGGAACAATGAGCAGTTCTTC. Amino acids: CASSVGAGWGNNEQFF. Full variable domain (missing parts from reference TRBV5-1 and TRBJ2-1): KAGVTQTPRYLIKTRGQQVTLSCSPISGHRSVSWYQQTPGQGLQFLFEYFSETQRNKGNFPGRFSGRQFSNSRSEMNVSTLELGDSALYLCASSVGAGWGNNEQFFGPGTRLTVL.

This clonotype was seen at least ten times. The genes are TRBV6-1 and TRBJ1-5; D might be TRBD1 (6 bases). Germline V gene data show CDR1 as MNHNS and CDR2 as SASEGT. CDR3 length: 15 residues. V gave up 4 bases and J gave up 0 bases, with 10 bases separating them. The CDR3 coding sequence is TGTGCCAGCAGTGCCGGACAGTATAGCAATCAGCCCCAGCATTTT. Translating it yields CASSAGQYSNQPQHF.

This clonotype was counted many times. The chain employs TRBV27 and TRBJ1-1, with TRBD1 as a possible D gene (6 bases). This CDR3 region has 15 residues. The V end was cut by 4 bases, the J end by 6 bases, with 18 bases between. Germline CDR1 reads MNHEY; CDR2 reads SMNVEV (reference sequence). As DNA, the CDR3 is TGTGCCAGCAGTTCAACTACACAGGGACGATCTGAAGCTTTCTTT. It encodes CASSSTTQGRSEAFF.

DNA for the CDR3: TGTGCCAGCAGCGAAGACGGGACAGGGGCTACCGGGGAGCTGTTTTTT. It is translated as CASSEDGTGATGELFF. This chain joins TRBV7-2 and TRBJ2-2; 10 bases line up with TRBD1. The CDR3 runs to 16 residues. The junction had 8 bases not matched to a gene; V was cut back by 5 bases and J by 5 bases. CDR1 is SGHTA, CDR2 FQGNSA, per germline.

The table lists this clonotype with a few counts. The V and J genes are TRBV23-1 and TRBJ2-7; the D gene is possibly TRBD1 (6 bases). TRBV23-1 qualifies as an ORF whose function is uncertain. V was trimmed by 2 bases and J by 6 bases, leaving 14 bases between them. This CDR3 comprises 14 residues. DNA of the CDR3: TGCGCCAGCAGTCAAATAGTGGACAGAGTCGAGCAGTACTTC. Its translation is CASSQIVDRVEQYF.

In its sample, this clonotype was seen many times. The chain uses TRBV7-2 and TRBJ1-2, with D tentatively TRBD1 (5 bases). Per germline, CDR1 SGHTA and CDR2 FQGNSA. CDR3 size: 14 residues. Trimming took 5 bases from V and 5 from J, leaving 15 bases between them. CDR3 in amino acids: CASSRETGTYGYTF. CDR3 DNA: TGTGCCAGCAGCCGTGAGACCGGGACTTATGGCTACACCTTC.

This clonotype was seen at least ten times. The chain couples TRBV5-1 to TRBJ1-4; no reliable D call. The CDR3 sequence is 13 residues long. V dropped 6 bases and J dropped 4 bases, with 10 bases sitting between them. Germline loops: CDR1 SGHRS, CDR2 YFSETQ. CDR3 sequence: CASKGGDNEKLFF. DNA of the CDR3: TGCGCCAGCAAAGGTGGGGATAATGAAAAACTGTTTTTT.

This clonotype appeared many times. V is TRBV9 and J is TRBJ2-3; unclear D gene. The germline gives CDR1 SGDLS, CDR2 YYNGEE. This CDR3 has 12 residues. Trimming cost V 0 bases and J 6 bases, with 5 bases left between them. The CDR3 reads CASSVAGDTQYF. CDR3 DNA: TGTGCCAGCAGCGTAGCCGGGGATACGCAGTATTTT.

The J gene is TRBJ2-3, the V gene TRBV9, with 8 bases lining up with TRBD2. There are 15 residues in the CDR3. The V gene end was trimmed by 2 bases and the J gene end by 3 bases; junction bases not matched to a gene: 5. CDR1 SGDLS and CDR2 YYNGEE come from the germline V gene. The CDR3 sequence: CASSVRGGVTDTQYF. In nucleotides, the CDR3 is TGTGCCAGCAGCGTCCGGGGGGGGGTGACAGATACGCAGTATTTT.

This clonotype showed up many times. V gene TRBV20-1 combines with J gene TRBJ2-7; TRBD2 is a possible D gene (7 bases). CDR3 size: 14 residues. Germline V CDR1 and CDR2: DFQATT, SNEGSKA (reference sequence). V shed 5 bases and J shed 2 bases, with 16 bases lying between them. The CDR3 DNA reads as TGCAGTGCTCTTGGGGGGGGCGCTGCCTACGAGCAGTACGTC. It codes for CSALGGGAAYEQYV.

The sample holds a few counts of this clonotype. The genes are TRBV20-1 and TRBJ1-5; 9 bases map to TRBD1. Germline lookup yields CDR1 DFQATT and CDR2 SNEGSKA (reference sequence). The CDR3 has 14 residues. The trim removed 2 bases at V and 8 bases at J, leaving 7 bases unmatched. The CDR3 DNA is TGCAGTGCTAGACCGACAGGGGGAATGAAGCCCCAGCATTTT. Protein: CSARPTGGMKPQHF.

The genes are TRBV7-3 and TRBJ2-1; TRBD2 is a possible D gene (5 bases). Trimming took 5 bases from V and 0 from J, leaving 11 bases between them. The V gene's germline CDR1 is SGHTA and CDR2 FQGTGA. There are 15 residues in the CDR3. This CDR3 is CASSLDFFSYNEQFF. The CDR3 nucleotides read TGTGCCAGCAGCCTGGACTTTTTCTCCTACAATGAGCAGTTCTTC.

V is TRBV19 and J is TRBJ2-2; 14 bases are a match to TRBD2. The V gene's germline CDR1 is LNHDA and CDR2 SQIVND (reference sequence). V gave up 9 bases and J gave up 2 bases; unmatched junction bases: 11. The CDR3 consists of 18 residues. DNA for the CDR3: TGTGCCAGCCACCCGGGACTAGCGGGGGAGACCAACACCGGGGAGCTGTTTTTT. Residues: CASHPGLAGETNTGELFF.

This clonotype was recorded many times. V usage is TRBV7-7 and J usage is TRBJ2-2; 7 bases line up with TRBD1. In germline, CDR1 is SSHAT, CDR2 FNYEAQ (reference sequence). This CDR3 is built from 15 residues. After removal of 5 bases from V and 0 bases from J, the junction contained 3 bases not matched to a gene. The CDR3 loop reads CASSAGTANTGELFF. In DNA, the CDR3 is TGTGCCAGCAGCGCCGGGACAGCGAACACCGGGGAGCTGTTTTTT. The variable domain in full, completed from reference TRBV7-7 and TRBJ2-2, reads GAGVSQSPRYKVTKRGQDVTLRCDPISSHATLYWYQQALGQGPEFLTYFNYEAQPDKSGLPSDRFSAERPEGSISTLTIQRTEQRDSAMYRCASSAGTANTGELFFGEGSRLTVL.

The V and J genes are TRBV20-1 and TRBJ1-5; possibly TRBD1 for D (6 bases). V was cut by 1 base and J by 4 bases, with 17 bases left in between. This CDR3 has 16 residues. Germline CDR1 and CDR2: DFQATT and SNEGSKA (reference sequence). The CDR3 DNA is TGCAGTGCTAGAGCCGCAGGAGGGGGGGCAAATCAGCCCCAGCATTTT. Residues: CSARAAGGGANQPQHF.

Ten or more counts support this clonotype. The gene calls are TRBV12-5 and TRBJ2-3; D possibly corresponds to TRBD2 (6 bases). This CDR3 spans 14 amino acids. The germline CDR1 and CDR2 sequences are LGHNT and FRNRAP. Trimming shortened V by 1 base and J by 7 bases, and 12 bases separated the two germline ends. For the CDR3, the DNA is TGTGCTAGTGGTTTGGAAGGGCGGGAACATACGCAGTATTTT. It translates to CASGLEGREHTQYF.

The gene calls are TRBV5-4 and TRBJ2-7; 9 positions match TRBD1. With V trimmed by 3 bases and J by 3 bases, 10 bases remained unmatched. Germline V gene data show CDR1 as SGHNT and CDR2 as YYREEE (reference sequence). The CDR3 contains 16 residues. The CDR3 spells CASSSLQGAGDYEQYF. The CDR3 DNA follows: TGTGCCAGCAGCTCCTTACAGGGGGCGGGGGACTACGAGCAGTACTTC.

This chain links TRBV28 with TRBJ1-4; 7 nucleotides match TRBD1. With V trimmed by 5 bases and J by 6 bases, 6 bases remained unmatched. CDR1 and CDR2 (germline): MDHEN, SYDVKM. The CDR3 runs to 14 residues. Here the CDR3 reads CASSADRAYEKLFF. CDR3 coding DNA: TGTGCCAGCAGTGCTGACAGGGCTTATGAAAAACTGTTTTTT.

In the case of this clonotype: Given a much more abundant clone one base away, this may be a read error. The chain employs TRBV10-3 and TRBJ2-1; the D is unclear. Per the germline V gene, CDR1 is ENHRY and CDR2 is SYGVKD. The ends were cut back, 3 bases at V and 7 bases at J, with 10 bases in the middle. This CDR3 spans 13 amino acids. Written as DNA, the CDR3 is TGTGCCATCAGTGATTCAGATGGTAATGAGCAGTTCTTC. Encoded protein: CAISDSDGNEQFF.